A single sample is the source of the 28 T cell receptor beta chains below, sequenced in a study of Ad26.COV2.S vaccination and SARS-CoV-2 variants. Sequencing was performed with immunoSEQ multiplex PCR; in TCRdb, only in-frame clones are kept and a portion is missing. The sample shows some 460,000 clones, roughly 87% of them seen only once. The treatment: about 20 received Ad26.COV2.S at low or high dose, single or two shots; five or six received placebo; per-sample allocation not given. Day 63 following the first vaccine or placebo injection was when the samples were taken. This specimen was peripheral blood, taken in a trial of Ad26.COV2.S vaccine versus placebo. Receptor source: a person between 18 and 65 years old who received the Ad26.COV2.S COVID-19 vaccine or a placebo.

The V call is TRBV3-1 (or the pseudogene TRBV3-2), the J call TRBJ2-3; D remains unclear. This CDR3 comprises 14 residues. V lost 3 bases to trimming and J lost 6 bases, with 13 bases between them. Per germline, CDR1 LGHDT and CDR2 YNNKEL (reference sequence). CDR3 bases: TGTGCCAGCAGCCATGTAGGGTCAGCGGATACGCAGTATTTT. Amino acid sequence: CASSHVGSADTQYF.

Remarks on this clone: At one end the junction does not follow the germline gene, possibly because of a read error. The chain uses TRBV2 and TRBJ1-6; no clear D gene. CDR1 and CDR2 (germline): SNHLY, FYNNEI. CDR3 length: 12 residues. CDR3 protein: CASSEALRAPCF. DNA for the CDR3: TGTGCCAGCAGTGAAGCGCTTCGGGCTCCCTGCTTT.

This rearrangement joins TRBV2 to TRBJ1-5, with D perhaps matching TRBD1 (6 bases). Looked up from germline, CDR1 is SNHLY and CDR2 is FYNNEI. The CDR3 extends over 16 amino acids. V was cut by 6 bases and J by 0 bases, with 15 bases left in between. The CDR3: CASRAGAGVSNQPQHF. DNA for the CDR3: TGTGCCAGCAGGGCAGGGGCGGGAGTTAGCAATCAGCCCCAGCATTTT.

This clone was observed a single time. Germline and junction disagree at one end, which may indicate a read error. The J gene is TRBJ2-5, the V gene TRBV7-2; the match to TRBD2 covers 8 bases. Germline V CDR1 and CDR2: SGHTA, FQGNSA. CDR3 length: 13 residues. The CDR3 reads CASRLAGQETQYF. The CDR3 region has the DNA TGTGCCAGCAGATTAGCGGGGCAAGAGACCCAGTACTTC. Using reference TRBV7-2 and TRBJ2-5 for the parts outside the CDR3, the full variable domain is GAGVSQSPSNKVTEKGKDVELRCDPISGHTALYWYRQSLGQGLEFLIYFQGNSAPDKSGLPSDRFSAERTGGSVSTLTIQRTQQEDSAVYLCASRLAGQETQYFGPGTRLLVL.

The V call is TRBV6-2 or TRBV6-3, the J call TRBJ1-1, with D possibly TRBD1 on 6 matching bases. The CDR3 spans 13 residues. The V and J ends lost 5 bases and 3 bases respectively, with 10 bases between them. Per the germline V gene, CDR1 is MNHEY and CDR2 is SVGEGT. The CDR3 nucleotides read TGTGCCAGCAGTGTTACAGGGTACACTGAAGCTTTCTTT. Residues: CASSVTGYTEAFF.

The V gene is TRBV30, the J gene TRBJ2-1, with 13 bases that match TRBD2. The CDR3 length is 15 residues. The germline CDR1 and CDR2 sequences are GTSNPN and SVGIG (reference sequence). Trimming cost V 0 bases and J 9 bases; bases outside gene matches: 5. CDR3 bases: TGTGCCTGGAGTGTACTAGCGGGGGGGCCGGTTGAGCAGTTCTTC. As protein: CAWSVLAGGPVEQFF. The full variable domain, rest sourced from reference TRBV30 and TRBJ2-1, is SQTIHQWPATLVQPVGSPLSLECTVEGTSNPNLYWYRQAAGRGLQLLFYSVGIGQISSEVPQNLSASRPQDRQFILSSKKLLLSDSGFYLCAWSVLAGGPVEQFFGPGTRLTVL.

The rearrangement joins TRBV27 to TRBJ1-2; TRBD1 might be the D (6 bases). Germline loops: CDR1 MNHEY, CDR2 SMNVEV (reference sequence). This CDR3 contains 14 residues. V was cut by 2 bases and J by 8 bases, with 15 bases left in between. The CDR3, as DNA: TGTGCCAGCAGTTTACTGGGACACACACCCGGCTACACCTTC. It encodes CASSLLGHTPGYTF.

The J gene is TRBJ1-5, the V gene TRBV30; D is uncertain. The CDR3 is made up of 14 amino acids. The ends were cut back, 0 bases at V and 7 bases at J, with 13 bases in the middle. Germline loops: CDR1 GTSNPN, CDR2 SVGIG (reference sequence). The CDR3 DNA is TGTGCCTGGAGTGTCGGGGTTTCGGGCCAGCCCCAGCATTTT. Translated: CAWSVGVSGQPQHF.

V is TRBV7-9 and J is TRBJ2-7; 13 bases match TRBD2. This CDR3 has 14 residues. V was clipped by 4 bases and J by 10 bases; unmatched bases: 7. Per the germline V gene, CDR1 is SEHNR and CDR2 is FQNEAQ (reference sequence). The CDR3 nucleotides read TGTGCCAGCAGCTCCCAGACTAGCGGGAGGCCCCAGTACTTC. Its translation is CASSSQTSGRPQYF.

J is TRBJ2-3 and V is TRBV7-3; TRBD2 is a possible D gene (5 bases). The CDR3 length is 15 residues. Looked up from germline, CDR1 is SGHTA and CDR2 is FQGTGA. Trimming removed 1 base from V and 3 bases from J, with 11 bases in between. CDR3 region: CASSLMGRETDTQYF. CDR3 nucleotides: TGTGCCAGCAGCTTAATGGGAAGGGAGACAGATACGCAGTATTTT.

The chain has TRBV6-2 or TRBV6-3 and TRBJ2-3; TRBD2 matches 10 bases. The V and J ends lost 1 base and 1 base, in that order; junction bases with no gene match: 5. The germline gives CDR1 MNHEY, CDR2 SVGEGT. This CDR3 contains 17 residues. The CDR3 DNA sequence: TGTGCCAGCAGTTACTTGAGCGGGGGGGCAGGCACAGATACGCAGTATTTT. This codes for CASSYLSGGAGTDTQYF.

In this sample, this clone turned up once. The chain joins TRBV28 to TRBJ2-1, with 8 bases matching TRBD2. The CDR3 is made up of 18 amino acids. The V gene's germline CDR1 is MDHEN and CDR2 SYDVKM. The V gene end was trimmed by 5 bases and the J gene end by 0 bases; junction bases not matched to a gene: 12. For the CDR3, the DNA is TGTGCCAGCAGTCCGGGAGGGCCAGGTCTATACTCCTACAATGAGCAGTTCTTC. It yields the protein CASSPGGPGLYSYNEQFF.

The chain has TRBV11-2 and TRBJ1-2; 7 nucleotides match TRBD1. This CDR3 contains 13 residues. V was clipped by 5 bases and J by 5 bases; unmatched bases: 5. From germline, CDR1 is SGHAT and CDR2 FQNNGV. CDR3 sequence: CASSPGTVYGYTF. The CDR3 bases are TGTGCCAGCAGCCCTGGGACAGTATATGGCTACACCTTC.

The chain recombines TRBV28 with TRBJ1-3, with D maybe TRBD1 (5 bases). V shed 8 bases and J shed 4 bases, with 15 bases lying between them. Germline values: CDR1 MDHEN, CDR2 SYDVKM. This CDR3 comprises 14 residues. CDR3 DNA: TGTGCCAGCCTTCAGGGATTCTCAGGAAACACCATATATTTT. It yields the protein CASLQGFSGNTIYF.

The V gene is TRBV7-3, the J gene TRBJ1-2, with D perhaps TRBD1 (5 bases). The V end lost 5 bases, the J end lost 0 bases, and 13 bases lay between the germline ends. CDR3 size: 15 residues. Per germline, CDR1 SGHTA and CDR2 FQGTGA. The CDR3 DNA reads as TGTGCCAGCAGCCCGACGCAGGGAGCTAACTATGGCTACACCTTC. Amino acid sequence: CASSPTQGANYGYTF.

The chain joins TRBV29-1 to TRBJ2-7; 8 bases agree with TRBD1. Germline V gene sequence: CDR1 SQVTM, CDR2 ANQGSEA. The CDR3 runs 15 residues. With 4 bases clipped from V and 5 bases from J, the junction kept 13 bases outside the gene matches. The CDR3 DNA reads TGCAGCGTTGTTTACGGACAGGGTACTTGGAACGAGCAGTACTTC. Amino acid sequence: CSVVYGQGTWNEQYF.

This rearrangement joins TRBV5-4 to TRBJ1-1; weak D call: TRBD1 (5 bases). Germline CDR1 is SGHNT and CDR2 is YYREEE (reference sequence). V gave up 5 bases and J gave up 6 bases, with 8 bases separating them. There are 11 residues in the CDR3. DNA for the CDR3: TGTGCCAGCAGTCGGGGGGCTGAAGCTTTCTTT. Protein sequence: CASSRGAEAFF.

The chain combines TRBV7-8 with TRBJ1-5; weak D call: TRBD1 (5 bases). V lost 2 bases, J lost 1 base, and 9 bases lay in between. The germline V gene has CDR1 SGHVS and CDR2 FQNEAQ. This CDR3 has 15 residues. CDR3 sequence: CASSLTDSSNQPQHF. DNA for the CDR3: TGTGCCAGCAGCTTAACAGACAGCAGCAATCAGCCCCAGCATTTT.

This chain links TRBV9 with TRBJ1-2; D gene uncertain. V lost 0 bases and J lost 4, with 4 bases in between. This CDR3 region has 12 residues. Germline loops: CDR1 SGDLS, CDR2 YYNGEE. CDR3 in amino acids: CASSVASYGYTF. The CDR3 DNA reads as TGTGCCAGCAGCGTAGCCAGCTATGGCTACACCTTC.

This clone was counted once. This chain links TRBV4-3 with TRBJ1-1; possible D gene TRBD1, 6 bases. The ends were cut back, 4 bases at V and 1 base at J, with 16 bases in the middle. From germline, CDR1 is LGHNA and CDR2 YSLEER. The CDR3 has 16 residues. The CDR3 is CASSLWTATGNTEAFF. The CDR3 DNA reads as TGCGCCAGCAGCCTCTGGACAGCAACCGGGAACACTGAAGCTTTCTTT.

The rearrangement links TRBV4-3 to TRBJ2-7; 12 bases agree with TRBD1. CDR3 length equals 18 residues. Per germline, CDR1 LGHNA and CDR2 YSLEER. The trim removed 0 bases at V and 1 base at J, leaving 7 bases unmatched. The CDR3 here is CASSQESGDRGPSYEQYF. For the CDR3, the DNA is TGCGCCAGCAGCCAAGAGAGTGGGGACAGGGGGCCTTCCTACGAGCAGTACTTC.

As to this clone: The same CDR3 is also encoded by other DNA sequences in this sample. This chain connects TRBV9 to TRBJ2-1, with TRBD1 as a possible D gene (5 bases). Trimming pared 4 bases from V and 1 base from J, leaving 9 bases between. The length of the CDR3 is 14 residues. From germline, CDR1 is SGDLS and CDR2 YYNGEE. The CDR3 coding sequence is TGTGCCAGCAGCAGCTCAGGGTCCTACAATGAGCAGTTCTTC. This gives the protein CASSSSGSYNEQFF. The full variable domain, completed using reference TRBV9 and TRBJ2-1, is DSGVTQTPKHLITATGQRVTLRCSPRSGDLSVYWYQQSLDQGLQFLIQYYNGEERAKGNILERFSAQQFPDLHSELNLSSLELGDSALYFCASSSSGSYNEQFFGPGTRLTVL.

This chain connects TRBV7-2 to TRBJ1-4; D may be TRBD1 (5 bases). CDR3 length equals 15 residues. CDR1 is SGHTA, CDR2 FQGNSA, per germline. The germline V and J ends were trimmed by 2 bases and 7 bases, with 14 bases remaining between them. CDR3 nucleotide sequence: TGTGCCAGCAGCTTATCAGGGAATAGGGGTGAAAAACTGTTTTTT. It specifies CASSLSGNRGEKLFF.

The chain joins TRBV6-5 to TRBJ1-3; D gene unclear. The V gene lost 8 bases and the J gene lost 0 bases, with 14 bases spanning the gap. CDR3 size: 15 residues. CDR1 is MNHEY, CDR2 SVGAGI, per germline. This CDR3 reads CASLRTANSGNTIYF. CDR3 DNA: TGTGCCAGCCTGAGGACGGCGAACTCTGGAAACACCATATATTTT.

The chain couples TRBV2 to TRBJ1-3; D gene ambiguous. This CDR3 region has 14 residues. Trimming cost V 4 bases and J 0 bases, with 7 bases left between them. The germline gives CDR1 SNHLY, CDR2 FYNNEI. The CDR3 coding sequence is TGTGCCAGCAGTGTGGCCTACTCTGGAAACACCATATATTTT. It encodes CASSVAYSGNTIYF.

The chain recombines TRBV28 with TRBJ1-6; D call uncertain. This CDR3 comprises 13 residues. Trimming took off 5 bases at V and 6 bases at J, with 8 bases between the two ends. Germline lookup yields CDR1 MDHEN and CDR2 SYDVKM. Written as DNA, the CDR3 is TGTGCCAGCAGTGGCTGGGGTAATTCACCCCTCCACTTT. It specifies CASSGWGNSPLHF. Filled out from reference TRBV28 and TRBJ1-6, the complete variable domain reads DVKVTQSSRYLVKRTGEKVFLECVQDMDHENMFWYRQDPGLGLRLIYFSYDVKMKEKGDIPEGYSVSREKKERFSLILESASTNQTSMYLCASSGWGNSPLHFGNGTRLTVT.

CDR3 sequence: CASSSIGGVGYTF. CDR3 nucleotides: TGTGCCAGCAGTTCCATCGGGGGGGTCGGCTACACCTTC. The V and J genes are TRBV12-3 or TRBV12-4 and TRBJ1-2; D is perhaps TRBD1 (5 bases). CDR3 length equals 13 residues. V lost 4 bases and J lost 8, with 14 bases in between.

This rearrangement joins TRBV28 to TRBJ2-1, with D tentatively TRBD2 (5 bases). V was trimmed by 1 base and J by 13 bases, leaving 11 bases between them. Germline CDR1 and CDR2: MDHEN and SYDVKM. This CDR3 comprises 12 residues. In nucleotides, the CDR3 is TGTGCCAGCAGTTTATTTGCGGGTGAACAGTTCTTC. As protein: CASSLFAGEQFF.